This T cell receptor beta chain is drawn from a study of Tregs in tolerant kidney transplant recipients. The germline CDR1 and CDR2 sequences are SGHDT and YYEEEE. Unmatched junction bases numbered 4, after V lost 3 bases and J lost 5 bases. The CDR3 is 14 residues long. Remarks on this clone: Its target is unknown. The CDR3 end is not reached by the read, which stops 3 residues before it; the germline J gene fills it in.

Unstimulated regulatory T cells (CD4+CD25+CD127-), CD4+CD25- non-regulatory cells, CD4 and CD8 cells were FACS-sorted from thawed PBMCs. Study results and caveats: Expanding Tregs on activated donor B cells appeared to best identify donor-specific TCRbeta clones. Changing PCR primers prevented nucleotide comparison between some patients' samples.

Clones were sequenced by immunoSEQ multiplex PCR, and TCRdb holds only the in-frame ones, with some missing. The sample holds 25,000 to 35,000 clones. The sample consisted of CD8+ T cells from blood, taken before the transplant. This chain joins TRBV5-6 and TRBJ1-1; 10 nucleotides align to TRBD1. The origin of this receptor is a human donor who received a combined kidney and bone marrow transplant. The DNA read from the CDR3 is TGTGCCAGCAGCTGGGGACAGGGGAAAACTGAA. It is translated as CASSWGQGKTE. The CDR3 in full is CASSWGQGKTEAFF.